This TCR beta chain is from a study of long-term antiretroviral therapy in people with HIV. Investigators performed immunoSEQ version v3.0 at survey level. The table came from immunoSEQ multiplex PCR; TCRdb's copy has only in-frame clones and leaves some out. The data show approximately 15,000 clones, approximately 88% seen once. There are 15 residues in the CDR3. Germline V gene lookup returns CDR1 SGHNT and CDR2 YYREEE (reference sequence). The rearrangement links TRBV5-4 to TRBJ2-5; D possibly corresponds to TRBD2 (5 bases). The last part of the DNA fits TRBJ2-7 better; the J call may be wrong. The sequences come from unsorted PBMCs, collected 6.2 years after starting antiretroviral therapy. This sequence originates from a man aged 35-49 years with HIV. The CDR3 is CASSPARALSYEQYF. The CDR3 region has the DNA TGTGCCAGCAGCCCGGCGCGGGCCCTCTCCTACGAGCAGTACTTC.